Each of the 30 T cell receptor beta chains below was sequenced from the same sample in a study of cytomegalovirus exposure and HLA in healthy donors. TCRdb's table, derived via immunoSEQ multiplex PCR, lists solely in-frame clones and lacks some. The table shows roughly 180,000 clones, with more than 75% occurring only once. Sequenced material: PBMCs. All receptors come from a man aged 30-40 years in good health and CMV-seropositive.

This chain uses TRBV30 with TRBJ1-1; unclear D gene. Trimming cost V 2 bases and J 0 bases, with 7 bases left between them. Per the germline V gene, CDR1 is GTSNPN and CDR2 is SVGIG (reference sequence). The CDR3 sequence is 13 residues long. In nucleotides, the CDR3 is TGTGCCTGGAGTCCTTATATGAACACTGAAGCTTTCTTT. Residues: CAWSPYMNTEAFF. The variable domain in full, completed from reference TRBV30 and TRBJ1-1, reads SQTIHQWPATLVQPVGSPLSLECTVEGTSNPNLYWYRQAAGRGLQLLFYSVGIGQISSEVPQNLSASRPQDRQFILSSKKLLLSDSGFYLCAWSPYMNTEAFFGQGTRLTVV.

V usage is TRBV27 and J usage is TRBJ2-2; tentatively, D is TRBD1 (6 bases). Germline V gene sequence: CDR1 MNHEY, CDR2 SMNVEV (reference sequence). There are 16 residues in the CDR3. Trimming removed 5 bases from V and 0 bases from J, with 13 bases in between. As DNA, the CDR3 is TGTGCCAGCAGTCCGAGACAGGCGACGAACACCGGGGAGCTGTTTTTT. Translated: CASSPRQATNTGELFF.

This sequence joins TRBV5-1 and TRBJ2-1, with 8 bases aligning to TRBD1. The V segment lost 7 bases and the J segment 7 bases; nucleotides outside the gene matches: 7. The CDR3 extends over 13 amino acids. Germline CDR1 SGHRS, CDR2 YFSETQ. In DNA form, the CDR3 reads TGCGCCAGCCGCTGGACAGGGAGGAATGAGCAGTTCTTC. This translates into CASRWTGRNEQFF.

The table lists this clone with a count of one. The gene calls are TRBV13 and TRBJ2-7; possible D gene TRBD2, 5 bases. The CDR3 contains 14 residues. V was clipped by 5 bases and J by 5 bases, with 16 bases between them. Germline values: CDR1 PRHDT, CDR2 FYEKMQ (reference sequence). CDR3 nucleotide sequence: TGTGCCAGCAGCCCCCATGGGCCCGGGGACGAGCAGTACTTC. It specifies CASSPHGPGDEQYF. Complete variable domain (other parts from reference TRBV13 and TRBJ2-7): AAGVIQSPRHLIKEKRETATLKCYPIPRHDTVYWYQQGPGQDPQFLISFYEKMQSDKGSIPDRFSAQQFSDYHSELNMSSLELGDSALYFCASSPHGPGDEQYFGPGTRLTVT.

This CDR3 is CASSADRSPAGELFF. The CDR3 region has the DNA TGTGCCAGCTCAGCGGACAGGTCCCCCGCCGGGGAGCTGTTTTTT. The chain recombines TRBV18 with TRBJ2-2, with 7 bases fitting TRBD1. Germline assignment: CDR1 KGHSH and CDR2 LQKENI. The V gene end was trimmed by 5 bases and the J gene end by 6 bases; junction bases not matched to a gene: 9. This CDR3 has 15 amino acids.

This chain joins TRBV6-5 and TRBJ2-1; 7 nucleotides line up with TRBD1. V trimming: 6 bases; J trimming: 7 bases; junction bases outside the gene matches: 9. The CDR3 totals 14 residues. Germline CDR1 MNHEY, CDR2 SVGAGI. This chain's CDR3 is CASRGQWDLNEQFF. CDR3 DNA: TGTGCCAGCAGGGGACAGTGGGACCTTAATGAGCAGTTCTTC.

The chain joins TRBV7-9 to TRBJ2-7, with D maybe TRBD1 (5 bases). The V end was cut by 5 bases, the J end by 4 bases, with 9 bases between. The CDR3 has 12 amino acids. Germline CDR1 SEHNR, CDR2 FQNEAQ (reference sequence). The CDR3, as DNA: TGTGCCAGCAGCCCGACAGTTTACGAGCAGTACTTC. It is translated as CASSPTVYEQYF. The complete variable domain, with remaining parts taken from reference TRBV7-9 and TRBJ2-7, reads DTGVSQNPRHKITKRGQNVTFRCDPISEHNRLYWYRQTLGQGPEFLTYFQNEAQLEKSRLLSDRFSAERPKGSFSTLEIQRTEQGDSAMYLCASSPTVYEQYFGPGTRLTVT.

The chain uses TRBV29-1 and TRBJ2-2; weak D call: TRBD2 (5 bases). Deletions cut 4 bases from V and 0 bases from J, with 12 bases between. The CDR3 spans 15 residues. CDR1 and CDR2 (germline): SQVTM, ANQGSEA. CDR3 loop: CSVGSGFANTGELFF. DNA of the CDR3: TGCAGCGTTGGGAGCGGTTTCGCGAACACCGGGGAGCTGTTTTTT.

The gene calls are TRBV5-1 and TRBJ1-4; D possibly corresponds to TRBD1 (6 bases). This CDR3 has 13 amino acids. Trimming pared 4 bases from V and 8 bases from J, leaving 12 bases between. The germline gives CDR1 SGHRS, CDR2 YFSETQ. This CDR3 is CASSEGGREKLFF. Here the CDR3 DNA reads TGCGCCAGCAGCGAGGGGGGGCGCGAAAAACTGTTTTTT.

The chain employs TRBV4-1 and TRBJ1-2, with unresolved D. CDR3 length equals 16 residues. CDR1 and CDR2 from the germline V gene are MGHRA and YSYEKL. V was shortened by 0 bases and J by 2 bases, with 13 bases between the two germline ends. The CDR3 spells CASSQDINKRNYGYTF. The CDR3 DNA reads TGCGCCAGCAGCCAAGATATCAACAAAAGGAACTATGGCTACACCTTC.

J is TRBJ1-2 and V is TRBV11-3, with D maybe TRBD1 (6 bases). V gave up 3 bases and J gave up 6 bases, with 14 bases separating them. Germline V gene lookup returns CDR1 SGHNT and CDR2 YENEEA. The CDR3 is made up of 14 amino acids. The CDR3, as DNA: TGTGCCAGCAGCTTCCGAGGCGGGGGCGATGGCTACACCTTC. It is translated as CASSFRGGGDGYTF.

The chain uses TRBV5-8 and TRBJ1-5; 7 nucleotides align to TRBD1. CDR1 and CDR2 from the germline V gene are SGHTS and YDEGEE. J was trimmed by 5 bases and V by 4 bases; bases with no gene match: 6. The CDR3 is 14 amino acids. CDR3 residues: CASSDGTEYQPQHF. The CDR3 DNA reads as TGTGCCAGCAGCGATGGGACAGAATATCAGCCCCAGCATTTT.

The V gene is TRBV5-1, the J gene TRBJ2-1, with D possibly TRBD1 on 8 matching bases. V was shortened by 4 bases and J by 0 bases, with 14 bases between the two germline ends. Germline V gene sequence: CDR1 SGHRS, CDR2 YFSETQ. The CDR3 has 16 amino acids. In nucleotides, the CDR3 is TGCGCCAGCAGCCAACAGGGGGGGAGCTCCTACAATGAGCAGTTCTTC. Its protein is CASSQQGGSSYNEQFF.

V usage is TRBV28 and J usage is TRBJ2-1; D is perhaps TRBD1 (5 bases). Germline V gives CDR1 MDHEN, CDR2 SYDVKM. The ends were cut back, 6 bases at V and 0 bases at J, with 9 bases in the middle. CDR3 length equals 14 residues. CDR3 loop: CASRGRLSYNEQFF. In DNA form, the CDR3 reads TGTGCCAGCAGGGGGCGCCTCTCCTACAATGAGCAGTTCTTC.

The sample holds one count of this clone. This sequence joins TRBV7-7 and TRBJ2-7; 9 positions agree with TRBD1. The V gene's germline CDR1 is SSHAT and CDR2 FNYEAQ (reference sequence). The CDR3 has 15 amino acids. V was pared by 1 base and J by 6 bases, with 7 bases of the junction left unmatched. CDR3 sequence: CASSLGGTGPTEQYF. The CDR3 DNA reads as TGTGCCAGCAGCTTAGGCGGGACAGGGCCGACCGAGCAGTACTTC.

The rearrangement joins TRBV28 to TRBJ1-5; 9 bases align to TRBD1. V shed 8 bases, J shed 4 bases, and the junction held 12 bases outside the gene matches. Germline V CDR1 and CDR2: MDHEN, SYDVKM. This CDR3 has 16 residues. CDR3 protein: CASLTPGDRENQPQHF. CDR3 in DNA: TGTGCCAGCCTAACCCCCGGGGACAGGGAAAATCAGCCCCAGCATTTT.

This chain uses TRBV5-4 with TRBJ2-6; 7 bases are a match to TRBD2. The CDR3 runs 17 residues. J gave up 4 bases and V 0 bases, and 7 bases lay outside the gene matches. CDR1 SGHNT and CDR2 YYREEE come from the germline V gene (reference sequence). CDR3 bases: TGTGCCAGCAGCTTGGGGTTCGCGGGAGCCGGGGCCAACGTCCTGACTTTC. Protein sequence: CASSLGFAGAGANVLTF.

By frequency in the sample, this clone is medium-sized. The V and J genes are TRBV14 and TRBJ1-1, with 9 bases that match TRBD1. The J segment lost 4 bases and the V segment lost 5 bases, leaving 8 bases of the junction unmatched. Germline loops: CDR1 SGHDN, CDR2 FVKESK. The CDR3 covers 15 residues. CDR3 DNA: TGTGCCAGCAGCGAACAGGGGGCGCTTAGCACTGAAGCTTTCTTT. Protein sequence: CASSEQGALSTEAFF.

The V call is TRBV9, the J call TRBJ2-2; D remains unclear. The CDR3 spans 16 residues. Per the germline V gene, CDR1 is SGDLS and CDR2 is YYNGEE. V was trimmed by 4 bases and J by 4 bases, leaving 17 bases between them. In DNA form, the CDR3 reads TGTGCCAGCAGCTCCCGACAAGCTGGTAGCACCGGGGAGCTGTTTTTT. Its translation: CASSSRQAGSTGELFF.

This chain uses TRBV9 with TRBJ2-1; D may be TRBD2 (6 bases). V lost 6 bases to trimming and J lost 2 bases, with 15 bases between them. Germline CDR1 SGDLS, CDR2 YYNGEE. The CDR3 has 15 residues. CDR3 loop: CASTSSGDAYNEQFF. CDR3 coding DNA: TGTGCCAGCACTTCTTCGGGGGACGCCTACAATGAGCAGTTCTTC.

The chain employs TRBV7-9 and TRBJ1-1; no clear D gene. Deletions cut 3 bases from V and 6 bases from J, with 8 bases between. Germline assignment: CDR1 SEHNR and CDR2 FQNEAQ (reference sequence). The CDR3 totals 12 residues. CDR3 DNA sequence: TGTGCCAGCAGCTTGTTTGTCGCTGAAGCTTTCTTT. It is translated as CASSLFVAEAFF.

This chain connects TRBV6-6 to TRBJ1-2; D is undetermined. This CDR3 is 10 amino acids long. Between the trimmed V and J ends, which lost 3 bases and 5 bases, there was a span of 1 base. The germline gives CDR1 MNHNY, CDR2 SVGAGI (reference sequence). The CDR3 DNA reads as TGTGCCAGCAGTTATTATGGCTACACCTTC. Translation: CASSYYGYTF.

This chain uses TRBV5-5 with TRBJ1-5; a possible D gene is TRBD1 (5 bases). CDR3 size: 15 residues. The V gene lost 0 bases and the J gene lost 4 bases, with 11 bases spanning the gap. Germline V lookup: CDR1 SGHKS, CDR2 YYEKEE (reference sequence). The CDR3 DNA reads TGTGCCAGCAGCTTGGGGGGGACCCCTAATCAGCCCCAGCATTTT. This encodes CASSLGGTPNQPQHF.

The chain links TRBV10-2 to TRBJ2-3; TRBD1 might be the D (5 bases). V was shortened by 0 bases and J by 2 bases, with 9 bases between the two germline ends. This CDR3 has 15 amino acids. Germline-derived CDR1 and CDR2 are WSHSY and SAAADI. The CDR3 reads CASSESDTFTDTQYF. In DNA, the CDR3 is TGCGCCAGCAGTGAGTCGGACACTTTCACAGATACGCAGTATTTT.

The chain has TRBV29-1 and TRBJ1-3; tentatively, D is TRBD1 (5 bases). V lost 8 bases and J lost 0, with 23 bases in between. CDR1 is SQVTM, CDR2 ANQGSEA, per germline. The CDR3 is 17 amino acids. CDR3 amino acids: CSPSKRQGAVSGNTIYF. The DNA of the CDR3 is TGCAGCCCCTCAAAACGGCAGGGCGCCGTCTCTGGAAACACCATATATTTT.

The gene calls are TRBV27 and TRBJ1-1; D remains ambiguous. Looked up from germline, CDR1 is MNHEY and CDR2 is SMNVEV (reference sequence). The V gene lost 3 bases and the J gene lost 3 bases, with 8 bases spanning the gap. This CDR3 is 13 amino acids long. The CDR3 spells CASSFTAHTEAFF. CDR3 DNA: TGTGCCAGCAGTTTCACAGCCCACACTGAAGCTTTCTTT.

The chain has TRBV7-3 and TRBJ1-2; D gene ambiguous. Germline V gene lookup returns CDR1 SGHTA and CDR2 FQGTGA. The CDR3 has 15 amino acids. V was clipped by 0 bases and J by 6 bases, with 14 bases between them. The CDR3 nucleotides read TGTGCCAGCAGCTTAACGGACCGAGACCTTGATGGCTACACCTTC. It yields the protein CASSLTDRDLDGYTF. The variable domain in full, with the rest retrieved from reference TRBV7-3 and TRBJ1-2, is GAGVSQTPSNKVTEKGKYVELRCDPISGHTALYWYRQSLGQGPEFLIYFQGTGAADDSGLPNDRFFAVRPEGSVSTLKIQRTERGDSAVYLCASSLTDRDLDGYTFGSGTRLTVV.

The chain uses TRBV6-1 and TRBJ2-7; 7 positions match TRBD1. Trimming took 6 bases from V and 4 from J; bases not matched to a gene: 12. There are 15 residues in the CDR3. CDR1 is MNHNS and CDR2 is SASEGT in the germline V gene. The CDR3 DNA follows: TGTGCCAGCAGCCTTCCCGGGACAGCTAATTACGAGCAGTACTTC. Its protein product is CASSLPGTANYEQYF.

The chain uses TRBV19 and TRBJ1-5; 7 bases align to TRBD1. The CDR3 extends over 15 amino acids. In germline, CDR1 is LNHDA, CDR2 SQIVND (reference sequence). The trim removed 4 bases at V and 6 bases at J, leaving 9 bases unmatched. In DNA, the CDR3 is TGTGCCAGTAGTAGCCAGACAGGGTTTGGTCAGCCCCAGCATTTT. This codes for CASSSQTGFGQPQHF. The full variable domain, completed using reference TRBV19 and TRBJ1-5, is DGGITQSPKYLFRKEGQNVTLSCEQNLNHDAMYWYRQDPGQGLRLIYYSQIVNDFQKGDIAEGYSVSREKKESFPLTVTSAQKNPTAFYLCASSSQTGFGQPQHFGDGTRLSIL.

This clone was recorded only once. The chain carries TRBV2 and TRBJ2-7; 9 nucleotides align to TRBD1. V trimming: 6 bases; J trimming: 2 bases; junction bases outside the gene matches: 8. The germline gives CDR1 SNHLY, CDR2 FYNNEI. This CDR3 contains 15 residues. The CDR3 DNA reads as TGTGCCAGCAGCTTCGGGACAGGGCGGACCTACGAGCAGTACTTC. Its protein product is CASSFGTGRTYEQYF. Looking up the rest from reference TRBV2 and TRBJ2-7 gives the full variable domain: EPEVTQTPSHQVTQMGQEVILRCVPISNHLYFYWYRQILGQKVEFLVSFYNNEISEKSEIFDDQFSVERPDGSNFTLKIRSTKLEDSAMYFCASSFGTGRTYEQYFGPGTRLTVT.